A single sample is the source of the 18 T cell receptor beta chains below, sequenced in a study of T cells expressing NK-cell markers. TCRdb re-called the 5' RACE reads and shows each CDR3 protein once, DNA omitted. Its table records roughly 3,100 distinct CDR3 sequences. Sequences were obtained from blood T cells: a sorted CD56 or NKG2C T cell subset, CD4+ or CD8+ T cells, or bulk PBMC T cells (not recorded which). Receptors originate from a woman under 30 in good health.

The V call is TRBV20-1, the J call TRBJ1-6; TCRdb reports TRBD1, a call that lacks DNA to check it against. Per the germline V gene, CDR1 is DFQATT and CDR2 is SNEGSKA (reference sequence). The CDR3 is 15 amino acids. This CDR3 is CSAKDHRADNSPLHF.

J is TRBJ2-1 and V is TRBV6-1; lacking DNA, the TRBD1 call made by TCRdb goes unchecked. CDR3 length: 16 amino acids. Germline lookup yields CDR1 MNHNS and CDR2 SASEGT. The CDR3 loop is CASSEEDGGAYNEQFF.

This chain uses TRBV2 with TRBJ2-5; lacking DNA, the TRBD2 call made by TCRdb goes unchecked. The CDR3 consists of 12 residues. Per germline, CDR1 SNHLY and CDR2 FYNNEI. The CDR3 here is CASTSGRETQYF.

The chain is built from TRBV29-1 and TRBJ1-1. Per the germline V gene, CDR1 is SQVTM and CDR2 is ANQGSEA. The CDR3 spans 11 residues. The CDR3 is CSVFRNTEAFF.

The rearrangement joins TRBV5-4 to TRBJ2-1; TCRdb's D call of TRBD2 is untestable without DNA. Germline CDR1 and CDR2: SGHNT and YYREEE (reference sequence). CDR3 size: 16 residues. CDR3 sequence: CASSSTLAVGYNEQFF.

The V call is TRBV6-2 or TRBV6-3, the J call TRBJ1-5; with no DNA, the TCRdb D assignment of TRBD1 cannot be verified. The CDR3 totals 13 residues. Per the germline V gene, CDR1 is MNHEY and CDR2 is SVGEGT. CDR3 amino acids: CASSGQGGQPQHF.

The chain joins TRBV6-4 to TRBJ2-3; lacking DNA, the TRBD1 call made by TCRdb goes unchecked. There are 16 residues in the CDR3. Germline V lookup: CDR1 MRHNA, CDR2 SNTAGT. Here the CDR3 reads CASSDRQGAESDTQYF.

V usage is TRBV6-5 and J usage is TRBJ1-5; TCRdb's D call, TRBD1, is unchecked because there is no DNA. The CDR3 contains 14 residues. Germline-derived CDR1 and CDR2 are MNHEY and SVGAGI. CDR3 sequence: CASSYRDSNQPQHF.

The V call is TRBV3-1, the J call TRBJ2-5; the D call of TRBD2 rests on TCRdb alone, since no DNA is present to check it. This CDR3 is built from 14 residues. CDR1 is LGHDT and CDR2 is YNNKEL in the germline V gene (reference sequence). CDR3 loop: CASSQAGPAGTQYF.

The CDR3 sequence is CASSAAGGKADTQYF. The chain employs TRBV6-4 and TRBJ2-3; the TRBD2 assignment by TCRdb is unverifiable without DNA. CDR3 length: 15 amino acids. Germline CDR1 and CDR2: MRHNA and SNTAGT.

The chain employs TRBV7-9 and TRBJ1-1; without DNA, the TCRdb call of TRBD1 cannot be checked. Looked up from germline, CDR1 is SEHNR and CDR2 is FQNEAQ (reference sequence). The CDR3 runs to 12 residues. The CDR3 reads CASSLGGPEAFF.

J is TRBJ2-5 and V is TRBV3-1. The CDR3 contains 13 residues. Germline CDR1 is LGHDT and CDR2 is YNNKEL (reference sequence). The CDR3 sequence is CASSQEGMETQYF.

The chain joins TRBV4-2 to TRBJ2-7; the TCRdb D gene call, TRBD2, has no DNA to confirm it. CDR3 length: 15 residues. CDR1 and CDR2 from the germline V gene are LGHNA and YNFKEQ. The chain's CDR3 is CASSQGLAGGYEQYF.

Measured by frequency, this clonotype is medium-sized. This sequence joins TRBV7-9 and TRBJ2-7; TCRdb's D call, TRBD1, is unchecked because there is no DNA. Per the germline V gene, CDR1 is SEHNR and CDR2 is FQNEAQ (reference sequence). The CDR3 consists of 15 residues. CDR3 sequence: CASSLWQGEVYEQYF.

This chain's CDR3 is CASSESLGEQYF. The genes are TRBV25-1 and TRBJ2-7. This CDR3 region has 12 residues. Germline V gives CDR1 MGHDK, CDR2 SYGVNS.

CDR3 loop: CASSDKAEQYF. V usage is TRBV25-1 and J usage is TRBJ2-7. The germline V gene encodes CDR1 MGHDK and CDR2 SYGVNS. The CDR3 contains 11 residues.

The CDR3 protein is CASSFGPGASYNEQFF. The chain couples TRBV7-2 to TRBJ2-1; TCRdb selects TRBD2, and the lack of DNA leaves this call unchecked. The CDR3 totals 16 residues. CDR1 is SGHTA, CDR2 FQGNSA, per germline.

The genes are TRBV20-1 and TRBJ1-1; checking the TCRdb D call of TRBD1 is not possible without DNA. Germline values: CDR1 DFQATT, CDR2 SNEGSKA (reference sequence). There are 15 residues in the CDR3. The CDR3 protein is CSARPTGAMYTEAFF.